Following are 15 T cell receptor beta chains from one sample sequenced in a study of regulatory T cells in long-lasting Graves disease. Time point in this sample: newly diagnosed GD, antithyroid drugs for less than 3 months. RNA extracted from PBMCs served as the sequencing template. The TCR beta library used iRepertoire HTBI primers with Arm-PCR amplification of CDR3. Using its own MiXCR run on the multiplex PCR reads, TCRdb lists one record per CDR3 protein. The table includes some 400,000 distinct CDR3 sequences, 14% to 15% detected once. In addition, the sample was reused for a study of T cells in Graves' hyperthyroidism and ophthalmopathy.

The sequenced sample was peripheral blood mononuclear cells (PBMCs), obtained at new diagnosis, from a patient treated with antithyroid drugs. The receptor source for this set is a woman aged 25 to 39 with Graves disease.

This chain joins TRBV29-1 and TRBJ1-4; D perhaps matches TRBD1 (6 bases). V gave up 3 bases and J gave up 6 bases, with 11 bases separating them. The germline CDR1 and CDR2 sequences are SQVTM and ANQGSEA. This CDR3 is 13 amino acids long. The CDR3, as DNA: TGCAGCGTTGAGCGGGGGGCGGATGAAAAACTGTTTTTT. Translating it yields CSVERGADEKLFF. Filled out from reference TRBV29-1 and TRBJ1-4, the complete variable domain reads SAVISQKPSRDICQRGTSLTIQCQVDSQVTMMFWYRQQPGQSLTLIATANQGSEATYESGFVIDKFPISRPNLTFSTLTVSNMSPEDSSIYLCSVERGADEKLFFGSGTQLSVL.

This clonotype came up many times. The genes are TRBV11-2 and TRBJ2-1; 13 bases are a match to TRBD2. The V and J ends lost 6 bases and 4 bases, in that order; junction bases with no gene match: 6. CDR1 and CDR2 from the germline V gene are SGHAT and FQNNGV. The CDR3 is 16 amino acids. The CDR3 DNA sequence: TGTGCCAGCAGGGATGGACTAGCGGGAGATTACAATGAGCAGTTCTTC. Its translation: CASRDGLAGDYNEQFF.

This clonotype was seen repeatedly, ten times or more. V gene TRBV7-2 combines with J gene TRBJ2-3; D unclear. Trimming shortened V by 5 bases and J by 8 bases, and 8 bases separated the two germline ends. Germline V gene sequence: CDR1 SGHTA, CDR2 FQGNSA. This CDR3 is 11 amino acids long. This CDR3 reads CASSLTGTQYF. CDR3 coding DNA: TGTGCCAGCAGCCTCACCGGTACGCAGTATTTT.

This clonotype was picked up many times. This chain connects TRBV12-3 or TRBV12-4 to TRBJ1-1, with TRBD1 as a possible D gene (5 bases). The CDR3 covers 14 residues. V lost 1 base and J lost 8, with 14 bases in between. The CDR3 sequence: CASSLGTYGGEAFF. The CDR3 region has the DNA TGTGCCAGCAGTTTAGGGACATATGGCGGCGAAGCTTTCTTT.

This clonotype was recorded many times. This rearrangement joins TRBV28 to TRBJ2-7; D is unresolved. The CDR3 has 14 amino acids. The germline gives CDR1 MDHEN, CDR2 SYDVKM. V dropped 2 bases and J dropped 2 bases, with 10 bases sitting between them. The CDR3 reads CASSLVGFPYEQYF. CDR3 DNA: TGTGCCAGCAGTTTAGTGGGATTCCCCTACGAGCAGTACTTC.

This clonotype has just a few counts. CDR3 nucleotides: TGTGCCACCAGCAGAGTTTCGGCAGGGGGCTTGTACGAGCAGTACTTC. Protein product: CATSRVSAGGLYEQYF. V is TRBV15 and J is TRBJ2-7, with TRBD1 matching over 8 bases. The CDR3 spans 16 residues. Trimming took 1 base from V and 4 from J; bases not matched to a gene: 9. Looked up from germline, CDR1 is LNHNV and CDR2 is YYDKDF (reference sequence).

This clonotype was counted between two and nine times. The gene calls are TRBV6-1 and TRBJ2-3; 7 bases line up with TRBD1. The J segment lost 5 bases and the V segment lost 2 bases, leaving 13 bases of the junction unmatched. The CDR3 sequence is 17 residues long. CDR1 is MNHNS and CDR2 is SASEGT in the germline V gene. The CDR3 reads CASSEYFTGAHKDTQYF. CDR3 sequence (DNA): TGTGCCAGCAGTGAATACTTTACAGGGGCCCATAAAGATACGCAGTATTTT.

The V call is TRBV10-3, the J call TRBJ1-6; possible D gene TRBD1, 5 bases. The germline V gene encodes CDR1 ENHRY and CDR2 SYGVKD. The length of the CDR3 is 13 residues. V lost 8 bases to trimming and J lost 5 bases, with 10 bases between them. CDR3 residues: CAIQTANNSPLHF. CDR3 DNA: TGTGCCATCCAGACAGCCAATAATTCACCCCTCCACTTT.

This clonotype has ten or more counts. This rearrangement joins TRBV5-5 to TRBJ2-2; 13 positions match TRBD2. CDR3 size: 16 residues. The J segment lost 5 bases and the V segment lost 2 bases, leaving 3 bases of the junction unmatched. Germline CDR1 reads SGHKS; CDR2 reads YYEKEE (reference sequence). The CDR3 region is CASSLLAGGSTGELFF. CDR3 DNA sequence: TGTGCCAGCAGCTTACTAGCGGGAGGGAGTACCGGGGAGCTGTTTTTT.

This clonotype was counted between two and nine times. The chain carries TRBV4-1 and TRBJ2-7, with 15 bases fitting TRBD2. Germline CDR1 is MGHRA and CDR2 is YSYEKL. V lost 5 bases, J lost 1 base, and 9 bases stayed unmatched. This CDR3 is 18 amino acids long. The DNA for the CDR3 is TGCGCCAGCAGCTTGGGACTAGCGGGAGGACCGACTTCCTACGAGCAGTACTTC. It codes for CASSLGLAGGPTSYEQYF.

A note on this clonotype: A much bigger clone sits one base away, suggesting this may be a read error. The V and J genes are TRBV4-2 and TRBJ2-2; TRBD1 is a possible D gene (6 bases). The CDR3 is made up of 18 amino acids. Germline CDR1 LGHNA, CDR2 YNFKEQ. V lost 4 bases and J lost 6, with 24 bases in between. CDR3 bases: TGTGCCAGCAGCCCCCTTCCTACAGGGAACTTATTTGCCGGGGAGCTGTTTTTT. This translates into CASSPLPTGNLFAGELFF.

The rearrangement uses TRBV18 and TRBJ2-7, with 10 bases lining up with TRBD1. CDR1 is KGHSH, CDR2 LQKENI, per germline. Trimming took 2 bases from V and 3 from J; bases not matched to a gene: 7. The CDR3 has 16 amino acids. The CDR3: CASSPTSRTGGYEQYF. For the CDR3, the DNA is TGTGCCAGCTCACCAACTTCTCGGACAGGGGGCTACGAGCAGTACTTC.

This clonotype was picked up many times. The genes are TRBV3-1 and TRBJ2-1; 7 bases are a match to TRBD1. Germline V CDR1 and CDR2: LGHDT, YNNKEL (reference sequence). This CDR3 contains 16 residues. V lost 1 base, J lost 6 bases, and 9 bases stayed unmatched. CDR3 sequence reads: CASSQARQGFSNEQFF. DNA for the CDR3: TGTGCCAGCAGCCAAGCCCGACAGGGCTTCTCCAATGAGCAGTTCTTC.

The chain joins TRBV6-2 or TRBV6-3 to TRBJ2-5; D is perhaps TRBD2 (7 bases). Trimming removed 10 bases at V and 4 bases at J, with 22 bases between. CDR1 is MNHEY, CDR2 SVGEGT, per germline. The CDR3 contains 15 residues. The CDR3 loop reads CATTERGVAGETQYF. The CDR3 DNA is TGTGCCACTACGGAGAGGGGGGTAGCGGGAGAGACCCAGTACTTC.

Many counts were recorded for this clonotype. The V and J genes are TRBV29-1 and TRBJ2-7, with D possibly matching TRBD1 (6 bases). The CDR3 is 16 residues long. V lost 0 bases to trimming and J lost 4 bases, with 19 bases between them. The germline V gene has CDR1 SQVTM and CDR2 ANQGSEA. CDR3 DNA sequence: TGCAGCGTTGAAGACCGGCAGGGGCACGAGTCGTACGAGCAGTACTTC. Translating it yields CSVEDRQGHESYEQYF.